This T cell receptor beta chain stems from a study of siplizumab effects on memory and regulatory T cells. The study's findings and limits: Memory cells seemed less diverse than naive T cells, which seemed major alloresponse contributors. Significant reduction of alloreactive sequences traceable to unstimulated CD4+ memory cells was observed with siplizumab.

This CDR3 region has 15 residues. Unmatched junction bases numbered 10, after V lost 5 bases and J lost 8 bases. The V gene's germline CDR1 is MDHEN and CDR2 SYDVKM. Sequencing was performed with immunoSEQ multiplex PCR; in TCRdb, only in-frame clones are kept and a portion is missing. The data show about 98,000 clones, more than 85% seen once. A word on this clone: Its antigen is currently unknown.

The clonotype originates from a human donor in good health. Sequencing input: CD4+ T cells sorted from blood. The chain employs TRBV28 and TRBJ1-3; 9 nucleotides agree with TRBD1. For the CDR3, the DNA is TGTGCCAGCAGTCCACCGGACAGGGGCGAGGACACCATATATTTT. This codes for CASSPPDRGEDTIYF.